This T cell receptor beta chain was obtained from a study of shared clonotypes between healthy human individuals. Background on the study: Donors had three CD4 naive, three CD4 memory, two CD8 naive and one CD8 memory plate apiece.

J gave up 8 bases and V 3 bases, and 10 bases lay outside the gene matches. Germline-derived CDR1 and CDR2 are MNHEY and SMNVEV (reference sequence). This CDR3 region has 14 residues. Assay runs were performed at deep level. Only in-frame clones appear in the TCRdb table, and some are missing; sequencing was by immunoSEQ multiplex PCR. The sample shows about 2 million clones, 95% of them seen only once. As for this clone: Its antigen is not identified.

General observations from the study: An effect of sequencing depth on clonotype sharing among donors was expected.

The receptor's source is a young man in good health. The chain couples TRBV27 to TRBJ2-7; 7 bases match TRBD1. Material for sequencing was naive CD4+ T cells sorted from blood. Subset indicated: CD45RA+ positively selected. The CDR3 loop reads CASSFRTPGQKQYF. In DNA, the CDR3 is TGTGCCAGCAGTTTTCGCACACCGGGACAGAAGCAGTACTTC.